This TCR beta chain originates from a study of control samples from healthy donors and cancer patients. Looked up from germline, CDR1 is SGHNT and CDR2 is YYREEE (reference sequence). The CDR3 is made up of 15 amino acids. V was pared by 4 bases and J by 1 base, with 12 bases between. Repertoires were generated with immunoSEQ multiplex PCR, while TCRdb's copy carries only in-frame clones and drops some. The sample consists of about 67,000 clones, around 87% of them appearing once. The chain couples TRBV5-4 to TRBJ1-3, with D unresolved. The source material was PBMCs. The origin of this receptor is a woman in her forties or fifties with head and neck cancer. The CDR3, as DNA: TGTGCCAGCAGCCCGGGTGGTGGATCTGGAAACACCATATATTTT. Protein sequence: CASSPGGGSGNTIYF.